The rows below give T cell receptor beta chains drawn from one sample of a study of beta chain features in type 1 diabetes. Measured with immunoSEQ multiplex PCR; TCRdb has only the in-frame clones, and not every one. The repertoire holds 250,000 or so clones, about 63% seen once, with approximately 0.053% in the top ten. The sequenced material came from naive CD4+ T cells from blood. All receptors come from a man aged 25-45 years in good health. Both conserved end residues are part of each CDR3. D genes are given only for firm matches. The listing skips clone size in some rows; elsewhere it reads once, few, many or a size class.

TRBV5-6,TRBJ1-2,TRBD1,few,CASRPGTGTYGYTF,TGTGCCAGCAGACCCGGGACAGGGACCTATGGCTACACCTTC
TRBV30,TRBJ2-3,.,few,CAWASTDTQYF,TGTGCCTGGGCTAGCACAGATACGCAGTATTTT
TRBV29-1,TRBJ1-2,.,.,CSVEGRGGYGYTF,TGCAGCGTTGAAGGGAGGGGCGGCTATGGCTACACCTTC
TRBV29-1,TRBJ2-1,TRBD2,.,CSAAGTSDYNEQFF,TGCAGCGCTGCCGGGACTAGCGACTACAATGAGCAGTTCTTC
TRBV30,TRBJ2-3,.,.,CASTKGRLSTDTQYF,TGTGCCTCTACAAAGGGACGGCTTAGCACAGATACGCAGTATTTT
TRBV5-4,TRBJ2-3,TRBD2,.,CASSFSGFEETQYF,TGTGCCAGCAGCTTTAGCGGGTTCGAAGAGACGCAGTATTTT
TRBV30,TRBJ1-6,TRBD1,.,CAWSPEGQRPLHF,TGTGCCTGGAGCCCTGAGGGACAGAGACCCCTCCACTTT
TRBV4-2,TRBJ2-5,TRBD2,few,CASSLRLAGEETQYF,TGTGCCAGCAGCCTGCGACTAGCGGGGGAAGAGACCCAGTACTTC
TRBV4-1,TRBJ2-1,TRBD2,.,CASSQDPAGGSYNEQFF,TGCGCCAGCAGCCAAGATCCAGCGGGGGGGAGCTACAATGAGCAGTTCTTC
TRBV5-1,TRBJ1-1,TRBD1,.,CASSPGTGADTEAFF,TGCGCCAGCAGCCCGGGGACAGGGGCCGACACTGAAGCTTTCTTT
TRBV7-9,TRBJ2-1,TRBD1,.,CASSLEGQGLLNEQFF,TGTGCCAGCAGCTTAGAGGGACAGGGGCTTTTGAATGAGCAGTTCTTC
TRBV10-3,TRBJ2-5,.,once,CAIQGRPGETQYF,TGTGCCATCCAAGGGAGGCCTGGGGAGACCCAGTACTTC
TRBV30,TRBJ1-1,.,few,CAWSLGATEAFF,TGTGCCTGGAGTCTCGGAGCCACTGAAGCTTTCTTT
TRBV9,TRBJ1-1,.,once,CASSVEPSMNTEAFF,TGTGCCAGCAGCGTAGAGCCCAGCATGAACACTGAAGCTTTCTTT
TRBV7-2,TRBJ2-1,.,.,CASSLGSGWHEQFF,TGTGCCAGCAGCTTAGGGTCAGGGTGGCATGAGCAGTTCTTC
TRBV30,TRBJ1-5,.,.,CAWSYRAEQPQHF,TGTGCCTGGAGTTATCGGGCAGAACAGCCCCAGCATTTT
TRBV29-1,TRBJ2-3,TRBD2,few,CSVLAGAGTDTQYF,TGCAGCGTTTTAGCGGGAGCGGGCACAGATACGCAGTATTTT
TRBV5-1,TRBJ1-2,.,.,CASSLDAGSYTF,TGCGCCAGCAGCTTGGATGCGGGAAGCTACACCTTC
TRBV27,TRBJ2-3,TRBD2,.,CASSRLAGLTDTQYF,TGTGCCAGCAGTAGACTAGCGGGACTCACAGATACGCAGTATTTT
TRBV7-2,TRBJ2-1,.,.,CASSLRRGTGNEQFF,TGTGCCAGCAGCCTACGGAGAGGGACTGGTAATGAGCAGTTCTTC
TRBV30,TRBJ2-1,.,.,CAWSVSRSDEQFF,TGTGCCTGGAGTGTGTCTAGGTCGGATGAGCAGTTCTTC
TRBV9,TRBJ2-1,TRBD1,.,CASNADNRGVNEQFF,TGTGCCAGCAACGCGGATAACAGGGGAGTCAATGAGCAGTTCTTC
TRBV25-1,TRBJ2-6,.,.,CASSPWGAGANVLTF,TGTGCCAGCAGTCCTTGGGGGGCTGGGGCCAACGTCCTGACTTTC
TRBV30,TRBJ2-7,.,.,CAWSPWGRYEQYF,TGTGCCTGGAGCCCGTGGGGTAGATACGAGCAGTACTTC
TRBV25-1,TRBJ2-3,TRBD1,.,CASSGPWDRVSTDTQYF,TGTGCCAGCAGTGGCCCTTGGGACAGGGTTAGCACAGATACGCAGTATTTT
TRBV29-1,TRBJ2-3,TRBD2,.,CSVDGSSREMSTDTQYF,TGCAGCGTTGACGGATCATCGCGGGAGATGAGCACAGATACGCAGTATTTT
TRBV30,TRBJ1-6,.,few,CAWTRSVGSPLHF,TGTGCCTGGACCCGGTCGGTGGGTTCACCCCTCCACTTT
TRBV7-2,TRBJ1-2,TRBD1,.,CASSDPTGYLDYTF,TGTGCCAGCAGCGACCCGACAGGGTATTTGGACTACACCTTC
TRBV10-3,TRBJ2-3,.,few,CAIGRQEDTQYF,TGTGCCATCGGGAGACAGGAGGATACGCAGTATTTT
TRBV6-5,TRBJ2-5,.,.,CASSYRGHRETQYF,TGTGCCAGCAGTTACAGGGGACACAGAGAGACCCAGTACTTC
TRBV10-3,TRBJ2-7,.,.,CAISETHLTTYEQYF,TGTGCCATCAGTGAGACTCACCTTACTACCTACGAGCAGTACTTC
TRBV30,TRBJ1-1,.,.,CAWTLWGLGTEAFF,TGTGCCTGGACGCTGTGGGGTCTGGGCACTGAAGCTTTCTTT
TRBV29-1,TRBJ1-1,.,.,CSVRENTEAFF,TGCAGCGTCAGGGAGAACACTGAAGCTTTCTTT
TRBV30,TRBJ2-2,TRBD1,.,CAWNRGPSGELFF,TGTGCCTGGAACAGGGGGCCGTCTGGGGAGCTGTTTTTT
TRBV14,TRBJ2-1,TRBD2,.,CASSQRTSNEQFF,TGTGCCAGCAGCCAGAGGACTAGTAATGAGCAGTTCTTC
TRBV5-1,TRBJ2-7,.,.,CASSGTSYEQYF,TGCGCCAGCAGCGGGACAAGCTACGAGCAGTACTTC
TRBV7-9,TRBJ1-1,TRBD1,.,CASSHRDRGAFF,TGTGCCAGCAGCCACCGGGACAGGGGGGCTTTCTTT
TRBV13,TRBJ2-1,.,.,CASSLGGSSYNEQFF,TGTGCCAGCAGCTTAGGCGGGAGCTCCTACAATGAGCAGTTCTTC
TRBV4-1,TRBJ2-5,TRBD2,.,CASSQDGGGARETQYF,TGCGCCAGCAGCCAAGATGGCGGGGGGGCCCGAGAGACCCAGTACTTC
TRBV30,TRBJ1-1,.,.,CARRGANTEAFF,TGTGCCCGGCGGGGGGCGAACACTGAAGCTTTCTTT